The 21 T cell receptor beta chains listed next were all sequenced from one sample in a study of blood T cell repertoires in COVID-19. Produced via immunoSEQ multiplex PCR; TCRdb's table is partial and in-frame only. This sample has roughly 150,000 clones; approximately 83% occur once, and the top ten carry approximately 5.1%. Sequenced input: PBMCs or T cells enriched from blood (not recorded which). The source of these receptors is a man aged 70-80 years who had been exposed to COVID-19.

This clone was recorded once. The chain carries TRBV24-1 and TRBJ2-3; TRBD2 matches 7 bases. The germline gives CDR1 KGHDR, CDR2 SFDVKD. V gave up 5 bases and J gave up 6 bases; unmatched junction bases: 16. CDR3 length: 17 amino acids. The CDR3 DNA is TGTGCCACCAGTGCTCCCGAGGGGCGGGGCGGGGGTGATACGCAGTATTTT. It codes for CATSAPEGRGGGDTQYF.

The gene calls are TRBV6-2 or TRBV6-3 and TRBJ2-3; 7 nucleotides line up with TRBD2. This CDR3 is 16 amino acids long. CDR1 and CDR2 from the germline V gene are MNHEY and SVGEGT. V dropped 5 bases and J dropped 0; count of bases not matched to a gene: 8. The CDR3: CASSRGRASSTDTQYF. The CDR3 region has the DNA TGTGCCAGCAGTCGCGGGAGAGCATCTAGCACAGATACGCAGTATTTT.

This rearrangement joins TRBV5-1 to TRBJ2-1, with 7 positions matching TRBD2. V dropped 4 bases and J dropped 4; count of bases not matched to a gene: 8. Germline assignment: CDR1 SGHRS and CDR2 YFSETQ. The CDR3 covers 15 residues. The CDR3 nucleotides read TGCGCCAGCAGCCTCACAGCGGGGCCTTACAATGAGCAGTTCTTC. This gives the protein CASSLTAGPYNEQFF.

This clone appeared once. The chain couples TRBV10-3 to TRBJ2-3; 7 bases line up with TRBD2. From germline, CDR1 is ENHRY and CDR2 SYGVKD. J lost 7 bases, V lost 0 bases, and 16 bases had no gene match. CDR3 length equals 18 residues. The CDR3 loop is CAISESGKSGDVLNTQYF. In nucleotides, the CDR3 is TGTGCCATCAGTGAGTCAGGGAAAAGCGGGGACGTTTTGAATACGCAGTATTTT.

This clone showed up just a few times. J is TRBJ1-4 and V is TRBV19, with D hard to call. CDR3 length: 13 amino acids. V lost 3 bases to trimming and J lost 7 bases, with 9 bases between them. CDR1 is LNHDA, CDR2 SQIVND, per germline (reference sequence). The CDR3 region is CASSIRSFEKLFF. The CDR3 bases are TGTGCCAGTAGTATTCGGAGCTTTGAAAAACTGTTTTTT.

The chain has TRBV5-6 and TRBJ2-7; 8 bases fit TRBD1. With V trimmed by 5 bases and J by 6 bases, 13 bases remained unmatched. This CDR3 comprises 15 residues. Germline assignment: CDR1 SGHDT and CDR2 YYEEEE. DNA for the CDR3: TGTGCCAGCAGTTCCCTTGGGCAGGGGGCTTTCGAGCAGTACTTC. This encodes CASSSLGQGAFEQYF.

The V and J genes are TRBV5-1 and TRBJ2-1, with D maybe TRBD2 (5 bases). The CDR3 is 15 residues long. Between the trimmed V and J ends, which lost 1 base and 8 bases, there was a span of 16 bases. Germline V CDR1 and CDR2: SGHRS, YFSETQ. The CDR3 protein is CASSLLVRRFDEQFF. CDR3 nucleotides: TGCGCCAGCAGCTTGCTCGTTAGGAGGTTCGATGAGCAGTTCTTC.

The CDR3 loop reads CASSWRSRDGGAKNIQYF. The CDR3 DNA is TGTGCCAGCAGTTGGCGCTCCAGGGACGGGGGGGCCAAAAACATTCAGTACTTC. This rearrangement joins TRBV27 to TRBJ2-4; 7 bases are a match to TRBD2. The CDR3 is 18 amino acids. The V gene end was trimmed by 4 bases and the J gene end by 1 base; junction bases not matched to a gene: 13. Germline assignment: CDR1 MNHEY and CDR2 SMNVEV (reference sequence).

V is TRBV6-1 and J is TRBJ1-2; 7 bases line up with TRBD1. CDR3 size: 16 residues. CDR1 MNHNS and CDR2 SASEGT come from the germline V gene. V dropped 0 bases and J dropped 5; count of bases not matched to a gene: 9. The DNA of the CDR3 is TGTGCCAGCAGTGAAGCGCTTCGGGGGACAGAATATGGCTACACCTTC. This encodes CASSEALRGTEYGYTF.

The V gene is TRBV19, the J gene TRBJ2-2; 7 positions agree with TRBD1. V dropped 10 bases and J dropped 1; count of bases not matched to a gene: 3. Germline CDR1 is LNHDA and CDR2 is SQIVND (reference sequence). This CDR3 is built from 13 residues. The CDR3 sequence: CATGDRNTGELFF. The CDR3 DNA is TGTGCCACTGGGGACAGGAACACCGGGGAGCTGTTTTTT.

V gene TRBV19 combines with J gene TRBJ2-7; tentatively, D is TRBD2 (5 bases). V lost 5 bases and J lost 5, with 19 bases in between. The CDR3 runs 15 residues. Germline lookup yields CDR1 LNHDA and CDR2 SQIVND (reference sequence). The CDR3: CASSPGRMTEDEQYF. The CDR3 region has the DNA TGTGCCAGTAGTCCCGGACGCATGACGGAGGACGAGCAGTACTTC.

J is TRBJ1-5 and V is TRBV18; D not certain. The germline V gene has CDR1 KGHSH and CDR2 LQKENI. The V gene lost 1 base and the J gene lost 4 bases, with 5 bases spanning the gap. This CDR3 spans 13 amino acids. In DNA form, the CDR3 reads TGTGCCAGCTCACCACAGCTTAATCAGCCCCAGCATTTT. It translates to CASSPQLNQPQHF.

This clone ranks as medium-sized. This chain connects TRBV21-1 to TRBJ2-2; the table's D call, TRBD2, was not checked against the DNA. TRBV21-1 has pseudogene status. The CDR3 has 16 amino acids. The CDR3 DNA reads TGTGCCAGCAGCCCCCCAGCGGGGACGAACACCGGGGAGCTGTTTTTT. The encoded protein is CASSPPAGTNTGELFF.

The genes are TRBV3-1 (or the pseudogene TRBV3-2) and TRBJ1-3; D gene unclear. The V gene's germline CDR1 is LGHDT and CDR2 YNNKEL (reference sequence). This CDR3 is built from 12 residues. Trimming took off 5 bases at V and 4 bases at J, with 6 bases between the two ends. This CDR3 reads CASSSFGNTIYF. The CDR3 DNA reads TGTGCCAGCAGCTCCTTCGGAAACACCATATATTTT.

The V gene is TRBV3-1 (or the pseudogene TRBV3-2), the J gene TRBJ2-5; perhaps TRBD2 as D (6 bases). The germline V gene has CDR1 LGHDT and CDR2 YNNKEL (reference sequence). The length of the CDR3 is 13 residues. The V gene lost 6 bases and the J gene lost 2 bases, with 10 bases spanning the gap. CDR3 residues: CASRGTLQETQYF. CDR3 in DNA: TGTGCCAGCAGAGGGACTTTGCAAGAGACCCAGTACTTC.

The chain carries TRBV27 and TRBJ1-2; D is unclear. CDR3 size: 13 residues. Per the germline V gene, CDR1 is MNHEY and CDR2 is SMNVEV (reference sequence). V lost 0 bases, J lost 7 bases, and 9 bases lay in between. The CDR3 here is CASSLSTNFGYTF. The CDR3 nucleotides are TGTGCCAGCAGTTTATCGACAAATTTTGGCTACACCTTC.

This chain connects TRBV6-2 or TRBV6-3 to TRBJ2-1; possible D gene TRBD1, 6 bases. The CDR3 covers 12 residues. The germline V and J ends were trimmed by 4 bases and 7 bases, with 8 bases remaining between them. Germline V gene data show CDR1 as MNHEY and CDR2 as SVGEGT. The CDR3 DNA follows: TGTGCCAGCAGTTCCAGGGGAAATGAGCAGTTCTTC. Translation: CASSSRGNEQFF.

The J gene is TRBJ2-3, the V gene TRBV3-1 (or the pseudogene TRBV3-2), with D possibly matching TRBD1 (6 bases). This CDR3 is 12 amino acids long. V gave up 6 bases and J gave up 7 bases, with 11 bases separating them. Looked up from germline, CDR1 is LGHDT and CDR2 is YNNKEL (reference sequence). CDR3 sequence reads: CASSQGSNTQYF. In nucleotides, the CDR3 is TGTGCCAGCAGTCAGGGGTCTAATACGCAGTATTTT.

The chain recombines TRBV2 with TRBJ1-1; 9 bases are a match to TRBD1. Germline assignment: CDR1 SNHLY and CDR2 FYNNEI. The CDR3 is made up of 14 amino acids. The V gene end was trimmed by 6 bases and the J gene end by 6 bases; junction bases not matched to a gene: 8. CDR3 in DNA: TGTGCCAGCAGAGGTACAGGGGGCCAGGCTGAAGCTTTCTTT. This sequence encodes CASRGTGGQAEAFF.

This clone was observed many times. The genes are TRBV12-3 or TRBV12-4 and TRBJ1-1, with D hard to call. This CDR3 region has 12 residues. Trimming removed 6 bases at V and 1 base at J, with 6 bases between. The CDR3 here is CASSPGNTEAFF. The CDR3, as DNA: TGTGCCAGCAGCCCCGGGAACACTGAAGCTTTCTTT.

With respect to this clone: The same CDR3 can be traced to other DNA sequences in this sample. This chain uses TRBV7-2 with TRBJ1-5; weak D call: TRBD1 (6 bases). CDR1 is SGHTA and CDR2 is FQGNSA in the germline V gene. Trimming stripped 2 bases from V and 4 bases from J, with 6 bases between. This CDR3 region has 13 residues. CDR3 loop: CASSLQGNQPQHF. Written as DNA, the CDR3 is TGTGCCAGCAGCTTACAGGGGAATCAGCCCCAGCATTTT.